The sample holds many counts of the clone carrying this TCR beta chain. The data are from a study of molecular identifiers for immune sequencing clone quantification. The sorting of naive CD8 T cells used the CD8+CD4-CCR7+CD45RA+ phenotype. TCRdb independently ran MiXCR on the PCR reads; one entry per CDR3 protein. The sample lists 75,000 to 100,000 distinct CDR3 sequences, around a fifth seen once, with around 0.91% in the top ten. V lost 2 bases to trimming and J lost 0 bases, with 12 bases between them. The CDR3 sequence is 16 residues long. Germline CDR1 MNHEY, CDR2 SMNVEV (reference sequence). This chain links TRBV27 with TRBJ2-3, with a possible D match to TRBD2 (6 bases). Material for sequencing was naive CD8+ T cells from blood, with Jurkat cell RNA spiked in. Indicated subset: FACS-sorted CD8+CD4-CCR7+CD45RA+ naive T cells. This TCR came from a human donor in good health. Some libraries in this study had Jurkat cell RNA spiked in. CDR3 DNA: TGTGCCAGCAGTTTAGTAGCGGTAGTGAGCACAGATACGCAGTATTTT. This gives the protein CASSLVAVVSTDTQYF.